The 32 T cell receptor beta chains listed next were all sequenced from one sample in a study of Ad26.COV2.S vaccination and SARS-CoV-2 variants. Profiled with immunoSEQ multiplex PCR; TCRdb holds only in-frame clones, not every one. The sample consists of roughly 410,000 clones, about four fifths of them appearing once. Treatment described: around 19 received Ad26.COV2.S at low or high dose, single or two shots; roughly 5 received placebo; per-sample allocation not given. Samples analyzed were those drawn on day 63 after the first vaccine or placebo injection. This specimen consisted of peripheral blood, obtained in a trial of Ad26.COV2.S vaccine versus placebo. All receptors derive from a person between 18 and 65 years old who received the Ad26.COV2.S COVID-19 vaccine or a placebo.

The chain is built from TRBV7-9 and TRBJ2-5, with D possibly being TRBD2 (8 bases). Trimming left V 3 bases short and J 8 bases short, with 16 bases between. Germline CDR1 reads SEHNR; CDR2 reads FQNEAQ (reference sequence). The CDR3 length is 14 residues. CDR3 amino acids: CASSFQGGLVTQYF. CDR3 nucleotide sequence: TGTGCCAGCAGCTTCCAGGGGGGACTAGTTACCCAGTACTTC.

This clone was picked up a small number of times. The V and J genes are TRBV2 and TRBJ1-3; unclear D gene. V lost 10 bases and J lost 0, with 7 bases in between. Germline V gives CDR1 SNHLY, CDR2 FYNNEI. The CDR3 runs to 12 residues. The CDR3 sequence: CAMGFSGNTIYF. The CDR3, as DNA: TGTGCCATGGGGTTCTCTGGAAACACCATATATTTT.

The chain couples TRBV4-1 to TRBJ1-2, with D tentatively TRBD1 (6 bases). The germline gives CDR1 MGHRA, CDR2 YSYEKL. Between the trimmed V and J ends, which lost 1 base and 5 bases, there was a span of 11 bases. This CDR3 is 14 amino acids long. The CDR3: CASSQVVQGYGYTF. DNA of the CDR3: TGCGCCAGCAGCCAAGTCGTACAGGGTTATGGCTACACCTTC.

V usage is TRBV19 and J usage is TRBJ1-1; D is ambiguous. Trimming took off 6 bases at V and 5 bases at J, with 13 bases between the two ends. This CDR3 is 13 amino acids long. Germline lookup yields CDR1 LNHDA and CDR2 SQIVND (reference sequence). The CDR3 here is CASRKSTRTEAFF. The CDR3 DNA reads TGTGCCAGTAGAAAATCAACGAGAACTGAAGCTTTCTTT.

The V and J genes are TRBV9 and TRBJ1-1; D is perhaps TRBD1 (6 bases). There are 14 residues in the CDR3. Germline CDR1 is SGDLS and CDR2 is YYNGEE. Trimming cost V 0 bases and J 8 bases, with 14 bases left between them. CDR3 sequence (DNA): TGTGCCAGCAGCGTAGATGGGGGCGCTAGGGAAGCTTTCTTT. It yields the protein CASSVDGGAREAFF.

The chain recombines TRBV7-2 with TRBJ1-6; possibly TRBD1 for D (5 bases). The CDR3 extends over 16 amino acids. In germline, CDR1 is SGHTA, CDR2 FQGNSA. Trimming removed 4 bases from V and 3 bases from J, with 13 bases in between. The CDR3 loop reads CASSSQAGVYNSPLHF. DNA for the CDR3: TGTGCCAGCAGCTCCCAAGCGGGGGTCTATAATTCACCCCTCCACTTT.

The V and J genes are TRBV5-1 and TRBJ1-2, with D maybe TRBD1 (5 bases). There are 15 residues in the CDR3. The ends were cut back, 4 bases at V and 0 bases at J, with 13 bases in the middle. Germline V lookup: CDR1 SGHRS, CDR2 YFSETQ. Here the CDR3 DNA reads TGCGCCAGCAGCGAAGGGGTTCGGGCTAACTATGGCTACACCTTC. This encodes CASSEGVRANYGYTF.

V and J are TRBV12-3 or TRBV12-4 and TRBJ2-1; D is undetermined. V was clipped by 11 bases and J by 0 bases, with 8 bases between them. The CDR3 loop spans 12 amino acids. CDR3 sequence (DNA): TGTGCCGTTCTGCGCTCCTACAATGAGCAGTTCTTC. Translating gives CAVLRSYNEQFF.

This clone was detected only once. This chain uses TRBV6-5 with TRBJ2-1, with 11 nucleotides matching TRBD2. The CDR3 totals 15 residues. CDR1 MNHEY and CDR2 SVGAGI come from the germline V gene. V lost 6 bases to trimming and J lost 5 bases; unmatched junction nucleotides: 6. The CDR3 nucleotides are TGTGCCAGCAGGTCCCGACTAGCGGGGAACAATGAGCAGTTCTTC. Amino acids: CASRSRLAGNNEQFF.

This chain joins TRBV6-1 and TRBJ1-2; TRBD1 matches 8 bases. CDR1 is MNHNS, CDR2 SASEGT, per germline. This CDR3 comprises 15 residues. The J segment lost 2 bases and the V segment lost 1 base, leaving 3 bases of the junction unmatched. CDR3 in DNA: TGTGCCAGCAGTGAAGGGGCAGGGGGCAACTATGGCTACACCTTC. Protein product: CASSEGAGGNYGYTF.

CDR3 loop: CASSLNGRADTQYF. The CDR3 DNA sequence: TGTGCCAGCAGCTTAAACGGGAGGGCAGATACGCAGTATTTT. The rearrangement links TRBV7-3 to TRBJ2-3, with 8 bases matching TRBD2. V shed 1 base and J 4 bases; nucleotides not matched to a gene: 1. Germline-derived CDR1 and CDR2 are SGHTA and FQGTGA. CDR3 length: 14 residues.

The V gene is TRBV27, the J gene TRBJ2-5; perhaps TRBD1 as D (5 bases). The CDR3 contains 14 residues. From germline, CDR1 is MNHEY and CDR2 SMNVEV (reference sequence). Trimming removed 4 bases at V and 1 base at J, with 10 bases between. The CDR3 loop reads CASSWGRTQETQYF. DNA of the CDR3: TGTGCCAGCAGTTGGGGCAGAACCCAAGAGACCCAGTACTTC.

This rearrangement joins TRBV7-9 to TRBJ1-1; 7 nucleotides match TRBD1. J gave up 8 bases and V 5 bases, and 8 bases lay outside the gene matches. Germline V gene data show CDR1 as SEHNR and CDR2 as FQNEAQ (reference sequence). This CDR3 contains 13 residues. CDR3 in amino acids: CASSPPGQIEAFF. CDR3 DNA: TGTGCCAGCAGCCCGCCGGGACAGATCGAAGCTTTCTTT.

The V call is TRBV19, the J call TRBJ1-2, with D unclear. Germline assignment: CDR1 LNHDA and CDR2 SQIVND (reference sequence). This CDR3 region has 14 residues. V gave up 7 bases and J gave up 6 bases, with 18 bases separating them. CDR3: CASINTLEGNGYTF. The CDR3, as DNA: TGTGCCAGTATTAACACCTTAGAGGGTAATGGCTACACCTTC.

V is TRBV15 and J is TRBJ2-7; D is unresolved. Trimming took 5 bases from V and 0 from J, leaving 11 bases between them. This CDR3 has 14 amino acids. The germline V gene encodes CDR1 LNHNV and CDR2 YYDKDF (reference sequence). CDR3 nucleotides: TGTGCCACCAGCGGACGAATTAACTCCTACGAGCAGTACTTC. Amino acids: CATSGRINSYEQYF.

J is TRBJ1-5 and V is TRBV30; D gene unclear. Germline CDR1 and CDR2: GTSNPN and SVGIG (reference sequence). Trimming left V 2 bases short and J 0 bases short, with 14 bases between. The CDR3 has 16 amino acids. CDR3 region: CAWSSPGYYSNQPQHF. The CDR3 nucleotides read TGTGCCTGGAGTTCCCCGGGATACTATAGCAATCAGCCCCAGCATTTT.

This chain connects TRBV5-4 to TRBJ2-7; TRBD1 agrees at 8 bases. The germline V gene has CDR1 SGHNT and CDR2 YYREEE (reference sequence). V trimming: 3 bases; J trimming: 7 bases; junction bases outside the gene matches: 6. This CDR3 has 13 amino acids. In nucleotides, the CDR3 is TGTGCCAGCAGCTCGATGGACAGGGAGGAGCAGTACTTC. It encodes CASSSMDREEQYF. Full variable domain (missing parts from reference TRBV5-4 and TRBJ2-7): ETGVTQSPTHLIKTRGQQVTLRCSSQSGHNTVSWYQQALGQGPQFIFQYYREEENGRGNFPPRFSGLQFPNYSSELNVNALELDDSALYLCASSSMDREEQYFGPGTRLTVT.

Points on this clone: Germline is not matched at one junction end, which may reflect a read error. The chain uses TRBV2 and TRBJ2-3, with D perhaps TRBD1 (5 bases). The CDR3 is 12 amino acids. From germline, CDR1 is SNHLY and CDR2 FYNNEI. The CDR3 DNA sequence: TGTGCCAGCAGGCTTGGGGCAGATATGCAGTATTTT. Protein sequence: CASRLGADMQYF.

The CDR3 nucleotides read TGTGCCAGTACGGGCGACTTGAATTCACCCCTCCACTTT. It translates to CASTGDLNSPLHF. The chain carries TRBV19 and TRBJ1-6, with D hard to call. V gave up 7 bases and J gave up 7 bases, with 11 bases separating them. CDR3 length: 13 amino acids. Per germline, CDR1 LNHDA and CDR2 SQIVND (reference sequence).

The V gene is TRBV6-4, the J gene TRBJ2-2; D possibly corresponds to TRBD2 (6 bases). The CDR3 is 14 residues long. V lost 7 bases, J lost 1 base, and 10 bases lay in between. Germline V gene sequence: CDR1 MRHNA, CDR2 SNTAGT. The CDR3 is CASMISGNTGELFF. CDR3 coding DNA: TGTGCCAGCATGATTAGCGGGAACACCGGGGAGCTGTTTTTT.

The chain uses TRBV11-3 and TRBJ2-2; D perhaps matches TRBD2 (7 bases). This CDR3 has 16 residues. V was pared by 5 bases and J by 0 bases, with 13 bases between. CDR1 and CDR2 from the germline V gene are SGHNT and YENEEA. DNA of the CDR3: TGTGCCAGCAGCCCATTGGGGGGGCCGAACACCGGGGAGCTGTTTTTT. Translated, it gives CASSPLGGPNTGELFF.

The chain links TRBV5-4 to TRBJ2-5; D not certain. Germline V gives CDR1 SGHNT, CDR2 YYREEE (reference sequence). The CDR3 covers 15 residues. Trimming pared 0 bases from V and 2 bases from J, leaving 11 bases between. The CDR3 loop reads CASSLESSLQETQYF. The CDR3 bases are TGTGCCAGCAGCTTGGAAAGTAGCCTACAAGAGACCCAGTACTTC.

J is TRBJ2-1 and V is TRBV7-2; 7 nucleotides line up with TRBD2. Germline trimming cut 1 base from V and 3 bases from J; bases unmatched to any gene: 3. The CDR3 contains 15 residues. CDR1 SGHTA and CDR2 FQGNSA come from the germline V gene. The CDR3 DNA follows: TGTGCCAGCAGCTTAGGTAGCGGGTACTACAATGAGCAGTTCTTC. Translating gives CASSLGSGYYNEQFF.

This sequence joins TRBV11-2 and TRBJ1-2; D perhaps matches TRBD1 (5 bases). Germline V lookup: CDR1 SGHAT, CDR2 FQNNGV. This CDR3 is 14 amino acids long. V was shortened by 7 bases and J by 7 bases, with 19 bases between the two germline ends. The CDR3 region is CASIQTGGKGGYTF. CDR3 coding DNA: TGTGCCAGCATCCAAACGGGGGGGAAGGGTGGCTACACCTTC.

The chain employs TRBV4-1 and TRBJ2-2; 11 nucleotides align to TRBD2. This CDR3 is built from 17 residues. V lost 2 bases to trimming and J lost 5 bases; unmatched junction nucleotides: 7. CDR1 and CDR2 (germline): MGHRA, YSYEKL. The CDR3 region has the DNA TGCGCCAGCAGCCAAATGACTAGCGGGATTGGGACCGGGGAGCTGTTTTTT. Its protein product is CASSQMTSGIGTGELFF.

This sequence joins TRBV15 and TRBJ2-7; 8 bases are shared with TRBD1. The CDR3 is 14 amino acids. V was pared by 0 bases and J by 4 bases, with 2 bases of the junction left unmatched. Germline-derived CDR1 and CDR2 are LNHNV and YYDKDF (reference sequence). CDR3 residues: CATSRDTGGYEQYF. For the CDR3, the DNA is TGTGCCACCAGCAGAGATACAGGGGGATACGAGCAGTACTTC.

The rearrangement uses TRBV25-1 and TRBJ2-1, with 9 positions matching TRBD1. This CDR3 has 14 residues. From germline, CDR1 is MGHDK and CDR2 SYGVNS. V was pared by 4 bases and J by 7 bases, with 5 bases of the junction left unmatched. CDR3 sequence: CASSVQGALNEQFF. CDR3 sequence (DNA): TGTGCCAGCAGTGTACAGGGGGCGTTGAATGAGCAGTTCTTC. The full variable domain, rest sourced from reference TRBV25-1 and TRBJ2-1, is EADIYQTPRYLVIGTGKKITLECSQTMGHDKMYWYQQDPGMELHLIHYSYGVNSTEKGDLSSESTVSRIRTEHFPLTLESARPSHTSQYLCASSVQGALNEQFFGPGTRLTVL.

V is TRBV19 and J is TRBJ2-1; perhaps TRBD1 as D (6 bases). V lost 10 bases to trimming and J lost 5 bases, with 12 bases between them. CDR3 length: 12 residues. Germline V gives CDR1 LNHDA, CDR2 SQIVND (reference sequence). The CDR3 spells CANTGHNNEQFF. CDR3 in DNA: TGTGCCAACACGGGACACAACAATGAGCAGTTCTTC. The variable domain in full, with the rest retrieved from reference TRBV19 and TRBJ2-1, is DGGITQSPKYLFRKEGQNVTLSCEQNLNHDAMYWYRQDPGQGLRLIYYSQIVNDFQKGDIAEGYSVSREKKESFPLTVTSAQKNPTAFYLCANTGHNNEQFFGPGTRLTVL.

The chain couples TRBV18 to TRBJ1-1, with a tentative D call TRBD1 (6 bases). CDR1 and CDR2 (germline): KGHSH, LQKENI. CDR3 size: 14 residues. The V gene lost 5 bases and the J gene lost 7 bases, with 17 bases spanning the gap. CDR3 amino acids: CASSLQQGSGEAFF. Here the CDR3 DNA reads TGTGCCAGCTCATTACAACAGGGCTCCGGTGAAGCTTTCTTT.

The gene calls are TRBV7-2 and TRBJ1-1; 8 bases are a match to TRBD1. This CDR3 spans 15 amino acids. Germline CDR1 SGHTA, CDR2 FQGNSA. V shed 4 bases, J shed 4 bases, and the junction held 8 bases outside the gene matches. The CDR3 sequence is CASSYYRQGTTEAFF. Written as DNA, the CDR3 is TGTGCCAGCAGCTACTATCGACAGGGGACCACTGAAGCTTTCTTT.

CDR3: CSGGPGGQGFNEQFF. CDR3 nucleotide sequence: TGCAGCGGAGGCCCAGGGGGACAGGGCTTCAATGAGCAGTTCTTC. The gene calls are TRBV29-1 and TRBJ2-1; 9 bases line up with TRBD1. V lost 7 bases, J lost 6 bases, and 13 bases stayed unmatched. Per the germline V gene, CDR1 is SQVTM and CDR2 is ANQGSEA. This CDR3 has 15 residues.

CDR3 residues: CASSPLSGGVTQYF. The CDR3 nucleotides are TGTGCCAGCAGCCCCCTATCTGGTGGGGTCACGCAGTATTTT. V gene TRBV11-2 combines with J gene TRBJ2-3; D is undetermined. Per germline, CDR1 SGHAT and CDR2 FQNNGV. Trimming took off 5 bases at V and 9 bases at J, with 18 bases between the two ends. The CDR3 covers 14 residues.